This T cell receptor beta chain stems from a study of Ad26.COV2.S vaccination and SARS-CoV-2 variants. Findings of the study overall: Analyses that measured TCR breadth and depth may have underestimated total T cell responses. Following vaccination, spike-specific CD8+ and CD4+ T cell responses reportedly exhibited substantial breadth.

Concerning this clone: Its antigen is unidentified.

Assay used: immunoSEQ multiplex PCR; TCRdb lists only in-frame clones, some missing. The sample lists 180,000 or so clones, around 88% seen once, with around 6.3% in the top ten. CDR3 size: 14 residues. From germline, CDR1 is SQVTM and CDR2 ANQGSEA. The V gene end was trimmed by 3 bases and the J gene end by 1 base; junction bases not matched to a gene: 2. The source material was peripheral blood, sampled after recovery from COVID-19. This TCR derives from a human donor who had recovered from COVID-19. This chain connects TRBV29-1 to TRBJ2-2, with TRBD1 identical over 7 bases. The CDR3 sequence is CSVEGQMNTGELFF. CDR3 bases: TGCAGCGTTGAGGGACAGATGAACACCGGGGAGCTGTTTTTT.